These 21 T cell receptor beta chains were sequenced from one sample in a study of blood T cell repertoires in COVID-19. The assay was immunoSEQ multiplex PCR, and TCRdb's table has in-frame clones only and misses some. This sample carries 150,000 to 200,000 clones, 89% of them seen once, and the ten largest clones take around 0.77%. The sample was PBMCs or T cells enriched from blood (not recorded which). These receptor sequences come from a woman aged 18-30 years who had recovered from COVID-19.

CDR3 nucleotide sequence: TGCGCCAGCAGCCTAGGACTAGCGGGAGTGGACGAGCAGTACTTC. Its translation: CASSLGLAGVDEQYF. V gene TRBV4-3 combines with J gene TRBJ2-7; 13 bases line up with TRBD2. The V gene end was trimmed by 4 bases and the J gene end by 5 bases; junction bases not matched to a gene: 5. The germline gives CDR1 LGHNA, CDR2 YSLEER. The CDR3 runs 15 residues.

This chain connects TRBV4-3 to TRBJ1-6, with 8 bases identical to TRBD1. Germline CDR1 is LGHNA and CDR2 is YSLEER. The CDR3 extends over 14 amino acids. V lost 1 base, J lost 7 bases, and 0 bases stayed unmatched. The CDR3 sequence is CASSQGDRNSPLHF. DNA for the CDR3: TGCGCCAGCAGCCAAGGGGACAGGAATTCACCCCTCCACTTT.

The V call is TRBV10-3, the J call TRBJ2-7, with D possibly matching TRBD1 (5 bases). From germline, CDR1 is ENHRY and CDR2 SYGVKD. The CDR3 sequence is 14 residues long. The ends were cut back, 1 base at V and 2 bases at J, with 9 bases in the middle. In DNA form, the CDR3 reads TGTGCCATCAGTGAGTGGACGGACACCTACGAGCAGTACTTC. Amino acid sequence: CAISEWTDTYEQYF.

This clone was detected only a few times. This chain connects TRBV2 to TRBJ2-2, with a weak D call TRBD2 (6 bases). The CDR3 loop spans 14 amino acids. V lost 5 bases, J lost 1 base, and 8 bases lay in between. The V gene's germline CDR1 is SNHLY and CDR2 FYNNEI. The CDR3 protein is CASSKGGNTGELFF. The CDR3 DNA follows: TGTGCCAGCAGTAAGGGAGGGAACACCGGGGAGCTGTTTTTT.

This clone came up once. The J gene is TRBJ1-5, the V gene TRBV5-4; D gene ambiguous. The CDR3 totals 18 residues. Germline CDR1 reads SGHNT; CDR2 reads YYREEE (reference sequence). The V end lost 7 bases, the J end lost 0 bases, and 23 bases lay between the germline ends. CDR3 sequence: CASSFSEGSSYSNQPQHF. Written as DNA, the CDR3 is TGTGCCAGCTCCTTCAGTGAGGGATCCTCCTATAGCAATCAGCCCCAGCATTTT.

The rearrangement joins TRBV30 to TRBJ2-2, with a possible D match to TRBD1 (7 bases). V gave up 2 bases and J gave up 5 bases, with 15 bases separating them. Per germline, CDR1 GTSNPN and CDR2 SVGIG (reference sequence). The CDR3 runs to 15 residues. The CDR3 DNA reads TGTGCCTGGAGTAGGAGGGGGCGAAATACCGGGGAGCTGTTTTTT. Amino acids: CAWSRRGRNTGELFF.

The chain employs TRBV28 and TRBJ1-2; D not certain. CDR1 is MDHEN and CDR2 is SYDVKM in the germline V gene. Trimming left V 3 bases short and J 1 base short, with 12 bases between. This CDR3 contains 15 residues. This chain's CDR3 is CASSLNSRRNYGYTF. In DNA form, the CDR3 reads TGTGCCAGCAGTTTGAATTCTAGGCGTAACTATGGCTACACCTTC.

V usage is TRBV5-1 and J usage is TRBJ1-4; a possible D gene is TRBD1 (5 bases). The CDR3 loop spans 14 amino acids. Trimming shortened V by 4 bases and J by 3 bases, and 10 bases separated the two germline ends. In germline, CDR1 is SGHRS, CDR2 YFSETQ. The CDR3 region has the DNA TGCGCCAGCAGCAAAGGGGTGGCTAATGAAAAACTGTTTTTT. Its protein is CASSKGVANEKLFF.

The CDR3 protein is CASSIEVGGSLYGYTF. CDR3 sequence (DNA): TGTGCCAGTAGTATAGAGGTCGGCGGATCCCTCTATGGCTACACCTTC. This sequence joins TRBV19 and TRBJ1-2; D call uncertain. Germline CDR1 reads LNHDA; CDR2 reads SQIVND (reference sequence). This CDR3 contains 16 residues. V dropped 0 bases and J dropped 4 bases, with 15 bases sitting between them.

The rearrangement links TRBV4-2 to TRBJ2-1; D remains ambiguous. V gave up 0 bases and J gave up 0 bases, with 9 bases separating them. The CDR3 is made up of 16 amino acids. Germline V lookup: CDR1 LGHNA, CDR2 YNFKEQ. The CDR3 DNA follows: TGTGCCAGCAGCCAAGACGCGACAAGCTCCTACAATGAGCAGTTCTTC. Its protein is CASSQDATSSYNEQFF.

This chain joins TRBV24-1 and TRBJ2-2; tentative D call: TRBD1 (5 bases). V shed 3 bases and J shed 6 bases, with 10 bases lying between them. The V gene's germline CDR1 is KGHDR and CDR2 SFDVKD. The CDR3 extends over 14 amino acids. The CDR3 bases are TGTGCCACCAGTGATCGGACACACTCCGGGGAGCTGTTTTTT. It translates to CATSDRTHSGELFF.

A single count supports this clone. V usage is TRBV18 and J usage is TRBJ2-1, with D possibly being TRBD1 (5 bases). With 2 bases removed from V and 0 bases from J, the gap between germline ends came to 14 bases. This CDR3 has 17 residues. CDR1 is KGHSH, CDR2 LQKENI, per germline. CDR3 residues: CASSPYTLDISYNEQFF. For the CDR3, the DNA is TGTGCCAGCTCACCATACACATTGGACATCTCCTACAATGAGCAGTTCTTC.

The J gene is TRBJ1-2, the V gene TRBV30; 9 bases agree with TRBD1. V dropped 8 bases and J dropped 8; count of bases not matched to a gene: 9. CDR3 length: 12 residues. CDR1 is GTSNPN and CDR2 is SVGIG in the germline V gene (reference sequence). The CDR3 is CAGTGGSWGYTF. The DNA of the CDR3 is TGTGCCGGAACAGGGGGCTCATGGGGCTACACCTTC.

Of note for this clone: This same CDR3 is encoded by further DNA sequences in the sample. CDR3 bases: TGTGCCAGCAGTCCCTACCCAGGGCAGGGGTTGACTGAAGCTTTCTTT. Protein product: CASSPYPGQGLTEAFF. The V and J genes are TRBV28 and TRBJ1-1; a weak D match, TRBD1 (6 bases). The length of the CDR3 is 16 residues. CDR1 MDHEN and CDR2 SYDVKM come from the germline V gene. V dropped 5 bases and J dropped 5 bases, with 21 bases sitting between them.

The V call is TRBV7-9, the J call TRBJ2-5; 9 nucleotides line up with TRBD1. Germline V gene lookup returns CDR1 SEHNR and CDR2 FQNEAQ (reference sequence). CDR3 length equals 16 residues. V trimming: 1 base; J trimming: 2 bases; junction bases outside the gene matches: 5. The CDR3 DNA sequence: TGTGCCAGCAGCTTAGTGGGGGGGACAGGGCAAGAGACCCAGTACTTC. Its translation: CASSLVGGTGQETQYF.

This sequence joins TRBV24-1 and TRBJ2-1; TRBD1 matches 7 bases. Germline V gene data show CDR1 as KGHDR and CDR2 as SFDVKD. This CDR3 has 14 residues. V shed 4 bases, J shed 7 bases, and the junction held 6 bases outside the gene matches. The CDR3 here is CATSDARDSNEQFF. The CDR3 region has the DNA TGTGCCACCAGTGACGCCCGGGACAGTAATGAGCAGTTCTTC.

The chain combines TRBV5-1 with TRBJ1-1; D possibly corresponds to TRBD1 (5 bases). CDR3 length: 14 amino acids. Trimming cost V 3 bases and J 1 base, with 10 bases left between them. Germline CDR1 reads SGHRS; CDR2 reads YFSETQ. The CDR3 DNA reads TGCGCCAGCAGCTCAGCGGGGCAGAACACTGAAGCTTTCTTT. This codes for CASSSAGQNTEAFF.

The rearrangement uses TRBV28 and TRBJ2-7; 12 nucleotides line up with TRBD2. CDR3 length: 15 residues. The junction had 4 bases not matched to a gene; V was cut back by 3 bases and J by 4 bases. CDR1 and CDR2 from the germline V gene are MDHEN and SYDVKM. CDR3 protein: CASSLRLAGEYEQYF. Here the CDR3 DNA reads TGTGCCAGCAGTTTGAGACTAGCGGGAGAATACGAGCAGTACTTC.

The chain uses TRBV20-1 and TRBJ1-2, with a possible D match to TRBD1 (5 bases). V was cut by 4 bases and J by 7 bases, with 7 bases left in between. The CDR3 is made up of 10 amino acids. Germline V gene lookup returns CDR1 DFQATT and CDR2 SNEGSKA (reference sequence). The CDR3 spells CSATGFGYTF. CDR3 coding DNA: TGCAGTGCTACAGGGTTTGGCTACACCTTC.

CDR3 DNA sequence: TGTGCCAGCAGTTACGACCTGCGGGGCACCGGGGAGCTGTTTTTT. Encoded protein: CASSYDLRGTGELFF. The chain has TRBV6-5 and TRBJ2-2; tentative D call: TRBD2 (6 bases). V lost 2 bases and J 4 bases, leaving 11 bases between the germline ends. This CDR3 region has 15 residues. The V gene's germline CDR1 is MNHEY and CDR2 SVGAGI.

The chain links TRBV28 to TRBJ2-5; 9 nucleotides agree with TRBD2. After removal of 4 bases from V and 3 bases from J, the junction contained 3 bases not matched to a gene. The CDR3 covers 14 residues. Germline lookup yields CDR1 MDHEN and CDR2 SYDVKM. Here the CDR3 reads CASSSPSGKETQYF. Written as DNA, the CDR3 is TGTGCCAGCAGTTCCCCTAGCGGGAAAGAGACCCAGTACTTC.